Below, 21 T cell receptor beta chains from the same sample are listed, as sequenced in a study of blood T cells in healthy people across ages. Primers used in a second PCR of about 6 to 11 cycles were a sample-barcoded 5' primer and a J-beta primer mix. TCRdb recomputed calls from the 5' RACE reads with MiXCR, one row per CDR3 protein. The data contain approximately 1.5 million distinct CDR3 sequences, approximately 42% of them singletons. Specimen: blood. The receptors originated from a woman aged 18-30 years in good health.

The table lists this clonotype with a count of one. This sequence joins TRBV5-6 and TRBJ1-1; 7 bases map to TRBD1. CDR1 and CDR2 from the germline V gene are SGHDT and YYEEEE. There are 16 residues in the CDR3. V trimming: 4 bases; J trimming: 1 base; junction bases outside the gene matches: 10. CDR3: CASSPKKRDRNTEAFF. DNA for the CDR3: TGTGCCAGCAGCCCCAAAAAAAGGGACAGGAACACTGAAGCTTTCTTT.

V is TRBV29-1 and J is TRBJ2-7; 7 nucleotides agree with TRBD1. CDR1 and CDR2 (germline): SQVTM, ANQGSEA. There are 14 residues in the CDR3. V was clipped by 4 bases and J by 7 bases; unmatched bases: 13. The CDR3 sequence is CSVAQGLLNNEQYF. Written as DNA, the CDR3 is TGCAGCGTTGCACAGGGGCTTCTGAACAATGAGCAGTACTTC.

The V and J genes are TRBV14 and TRBJ2-1; weak D call: TRBD2 (5 bases). The CDR3 totals 16 residues. CDR1 is SGHDN, CDR2 FVKESK, per germline. V was clipped by 0 bases and J by 7 bases, with 16 bases between them. This CDR3 reads CASSQDSTGGGNEQFF. The CDR3 DNA is TGTGCCAGCAGCCAAGATTCGACGGGTGGAGGTAATGAGCAGTTCTTC.

The chain recombines TRBV20-1 with TRBJ2-5, with 8 bases matching TRBD2. Germline CDR1 and CDR2: DFQATT and SNEGSKA (reference sequence). This CDR3 contains 13 residues. The J segment lost 1 base and the V segment lost 6 bases, leaving 4 bases of the junction unmatched. The CDR3 loop reads CSAGLVSQETQYF. The CDR3 bases are TGCAGTGCGGGACTAGTGAGCCAAGAGACCCAGTACTTC.

This clonotype came up a few times. The chain is built from TRBV6-1 and TRBJ1-2; no reliable D call. V lost 6 bases and J 2 bases, leaving 10 bases between the germline ends. The CDR3 consists of 13 residues. In germline, CDR1 is MNHNS, CDR2 SASEGT. The CDR3 protein is CASSATRNYGYTF. The DNA for the CDR3 is TGTGCCAGCAGCGCGACACGGAACTATGGCTACACCTTC.

The CDR3 sequence is CASRNLAGGYNEQFF. DNA of the CDR3: TGTGCCAGCAGAAACCTAGCGGGGGGGTACAATGAGCAGTTCTTC. The chain uses TRBV6-5 and TRBJ2-1; 12 bases are shared with TRBD2. V gave up 6 bases and J gave up 4 bases; unmatched junction bases: 4. Germline CDR1 is MNHEY and CDR2 is SVGAGI. The CDR3 has 15 residues.

This clonotype appeared a few times. This chain uses TRBV7-2 with TRBJ2-1, with D unclear. V lost 1 base and J 0 bases, leaving 13 bases between the germline ends. In germline, CDR1 is SGHTA, CDR2 FQGNSA. This CDR3 has 17 amino acids. CDR3 protein: CASSLDGRYGSYNEQFF. The CDR3 region has the DNA TGTGCCAGCAGCTTAGATGGGCGCTACGGCTCCTACAATGAGCAGTTCTTC.

In regard to this clonotype: A junction boundary mismatches the germline segment, possibly from a read error. The CDR3, as DNA: TGTGCCGGCAGTCCTACCGGGACAGGGGGCCGTTGGCAGTTCTTC. Its protein is CAGSPTGTGGRWQFF. This chain joins TRBV28 and TRBJ2-1; TRBD1 aligns across 12 bases. Germline V gene lookup returns CDR1 MDHEN and CDR2 SYDVKM. The CDR3 spans 15 residues.

This clonotype was counted between two and nine times. V gene TRBV7-2 combines with J gene TRBJ2-3; unclear D gene. Germline assignment: CDR1 SGHTA and CDR2 FQGNSA. Trimming left V 5 bases short and J 4 bases short, with 13 bases between. The CDR3 runs to 14 residues. The CDR3 nucleotides read TGTGCCAGCAGCCTCGGGCAGAGCTCAGATACGCAGTATTTT. It translates to CASSLGQSSDTQYF.

The CDR3 DNA reads TGCGCCAGCAGCCTCGGGACTCCCGAAAGCACAGATACGCAGTATTTT. It translates to CASSLGTPESTDTQYF. This chain links TRBV4-3 with TRBJ2-3; weak D call: TRBD2 (6 bases). V was trimmed by 4 bases and J by 0 bases, leaving 14 bases between them. Germline V gene sequence: CDR1 LGHNA, CDR2 YSLEER. The CDR3 extends over 16 amino acids.

The chain carries TRBV4-3 and TRBJ2-2, with TRBD2 matching 13 bases. CDR1 LGHNA and CDR2 YSLEER come from the germline V gene. J lost 5 bases, V lost 0 bases, and 3 bases had no gene match. The CDR3 consists of 17 residues. The CDR3 sequence: CASSQDLTSGRTGELFF. CDR3 in DNA: TGCGCCAGCAGCCAAGATCTGACTAGCGGGAGGACCGGGGAGCTGTTTTTT.

This rearrangement joins TRBV4-3 to TRBJ2-5; a possible D gene is TRBD2 (5 bases). The germline V gene encodes CDR1 LGHNA and CDR2 YSLEER. Trimming left V 0 bases short and J 11 bases short, with 19 bases between. CDR3 size: 15 residues. This CDR3 reads CASSQDYGLYNEQYF. CDR3 DNA sequence: TGCGCCAGCAGCCAAGATTACGGACTGTACAATGAGCAGTACTTC.

The chain combines TRBV12-3 or TRBV12-4 with TRBJ1-5, with D unresolved. This CDR3 spans 13 amino acids. V lost 4 bases and J lost 4, with 8 bases in between. CDR3 in amino acids: CASSWAFNQPQHF. DNA of the CDR3: TGTGCCAGCAGTTGGGCCTTTAATCAGCCCCAGCATTTT.

The chain uses TRBV6-5 and TRBJ1-2, with a tentative D call TRBD1 (6 bases). Germline V gene data show CDR1 as MNHEY and CDR2 as SVGAGI. Trimming removed 0 bases at V and 7 bases at J, with 12 bases between. The CDR3 sequence is 14 residues long. CDR3 amino acids: CASSYSMGASGYTF. CDR3 nucleotides: TGTGCCAGCAGTTACTCGATGGGGGCGAGTGGCTACACCTTC.

J is TRBJ1-2 and V is TRBV12-5; D is possibly TRBD1 (6 bases). CDR1 is LGHNT, CDR2 FRNRAP, per germline. The CDR3 extends over 14 amino acids. Deletions cut 4 bases from V and 3 bases from J, with 12 bases between. The DNA for the CDR3 is TGTGCTAGTGGTTGGCAGGGGTTTGACTATGGCTACACCTTC. Translation gives CASGWQGFDYGYTF.

Only a few counts were recorded for this clonotype. CDR3 loop: CASSSGQGEQPQHF. As DNA, the CDR3 is TGTGCCAGCAGTTCGGGACAGGGGGAACAGCCCCAGCATTTT. V gene TRBV12-3 or TRBV12-4 combines with J gene TRBJ1-5, with 11 positions matching TRBD1. CDR3 size: 14 residues. Germline trimming cut 4 bases from V and 7 bases from J; bases unmatched to any gene: 3.

The chain carries TRBV3-1 and TRBJ1-2; D call uncertain. CDR3 length equals 13 residues. The V gene's germline CDR1 is LGHDT and CDR2 YNNKEL (reference sequence). V lost 4 bases and J 0 bases, leaving 6 bases between the germline ends. The CDR3 nucleotides read TGTGCCAGCAGCCCTAACACTAACTATGGCTACACCTTC. It encodes CASSPNTNYGYTF.

V gene TRBV15 combines with J gene TRBJ2-3, with D perhaps given as TRBD1 or TRBD2 (5 bases each). This CDR3 spans 15 amino acids. Trimming took off 5 bases at V and 5 bases at J, with 17 bases between the two ends. CDR1 LNHNV and CDR2 YYDKDF come from the germline V gene (reference sequence). The CDR3 loop reads CATSVRDEGLDTQYF. DNA of the CDR3: TGTGCCACCAGCGTTCGGGACGAGGGATTAGATACGCAGTATTTT.

The chain uses TRBV29-1 and TRBJ2-3; D is perhaps TRBD2 (6 bases). Germline V CDR1 and CDR2: SQVTM, ANQGSEA. The CDR3 runs 16 residues. With 2 bases removed from V and 0 bases from J, the gap between germline ends came to 15 bases. The CDR3: CSVEPPGRGSTDTQYF. CDR3 coding DNA: TGCAGCGTTGAACCTCCGGGACGGGGGAGCACAGATACGCAGTATTTT.

This chain connects TRBV20-1 to TRBJ2-2, with D possibly TRBD2 on 6 matching bases. Germline CDR1 DFQATT, CDR2 SNEGSKA (reference sequence). This CDR3 comprises 14 residues. The V end lost 4 bases, the J end lost 5 bases, and 14 bases lay between the germline ends. The chain's CDR3 is CSATQTSRTGELFF. CDR3 DNA: TGCAGTGCTACACAGACTAGTAGGACCGGGGAGCTGTTTTTT.

In its sample, this clonotype was seen a few times. This chain links TRBV2 with TRBJ1-2; D uncertain. V was trimmed by 6 bases and J by 3 bases, leaving 11 bases between them. Per germline, CDR1 SNHLY and CDR2 FYNNEI. The CDR3 spans 13 residues. The CDR3 sequence is CASRPLVDYGYTF. The CDR3 region has the DNA TGTGCCAGCAGGCCCTTAGTGGACTATGGCTACACCTTC.